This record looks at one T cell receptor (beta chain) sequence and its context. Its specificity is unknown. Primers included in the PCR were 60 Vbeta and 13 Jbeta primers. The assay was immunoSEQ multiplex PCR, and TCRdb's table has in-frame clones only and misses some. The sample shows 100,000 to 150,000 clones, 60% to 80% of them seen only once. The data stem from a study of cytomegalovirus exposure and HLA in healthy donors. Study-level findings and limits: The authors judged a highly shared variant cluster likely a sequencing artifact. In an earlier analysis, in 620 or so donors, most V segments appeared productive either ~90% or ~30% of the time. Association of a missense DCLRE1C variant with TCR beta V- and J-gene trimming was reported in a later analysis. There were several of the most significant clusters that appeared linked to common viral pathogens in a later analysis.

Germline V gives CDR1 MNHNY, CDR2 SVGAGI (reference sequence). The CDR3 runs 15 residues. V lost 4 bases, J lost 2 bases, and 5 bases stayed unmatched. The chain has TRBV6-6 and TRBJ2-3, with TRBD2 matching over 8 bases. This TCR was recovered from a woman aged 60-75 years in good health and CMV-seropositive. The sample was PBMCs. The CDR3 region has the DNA TGTGCCAGCAGTTTAGGCGGGGGGACCACAGATACGCAGTATTTT. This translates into CASSLGGGTTDTQYF.